This TCR beta chain was found in a study of high-grade serous ovarian cancer treatment subgroups. Whole-study findings and limits: Different patients shared almost no repertoire; same-patient tumors shared about 0.11 to 0.85.

Comment on this clone: As yet, its antigen is unknown.

Assay: immunoSEQ multiplex PCR; the TCRdb copy retains only in-frame clones and omits some. There are roughly 15,000 clones in the sample; about nine tenths occur only once, and 5% to 7% lies in the top ten. J lost 0 bases, V lost 3 bases, and 6 bases had no gene match. Germline assignment: CDR1 KGHSH and CDR2 LQKENI. This CDR3 contains 16 residues. Tumor samples were taken before definitive surgery or chemotherapy. Sequences were obtained from tumor tissue. The chain couples TRBV18 to TRBJ2-7; 9 nucleotides line up with TRBD1. The clonotype originates from a human donor with high-grade serous ovarian cancer. The DNA for the CDR3 is TGTGCCAGCTCACCTATCGGGACAGGGAACTCCTACGAGCAGTACTTC. It is translated as CASSPIGTGNSYEQYF.